Detailed here is one T cell receptor beta chain. The target antigen is unknown. A much larger clone sits a single nucleotide away, making a read error possible. This entry is derived from a study of T cells in Graves' hyperthyroidism and ophthalmopathy. Findings and caveats of the study: Blood samples included most of the expanded thyroid clonotypes exceeding 0.001. The model forecast ophthalmopathy, anticipating it by a median around 6.5 months before onset.

The germline gives CDR1 MNHNS, CDR2 SASEGT. V was shortened by 6 bases and J by 4 bases, with 19 bases between the two germline ends. This CDR3 region has 16 residues. Exclusion of patients followed from uncontrolled infection, other autoimmune disease, pregnancy or lactation. RNA transcripts provided the source from which TCR beta CDR3 regions were amplified. First-round RT-PCR targeting the TCR CDR3 was performed with the HTBI primer set. TCRdb redid the calling of the multiplex PCR reads with MiXCR, one entry per CDR3 protein. The table lists roughly 350,000 distinct CDR3 sequences, more than 12% of them singletons.

The sequencing sample was made of blood. This chain connects TRBV6-1 to TRBJ2-1; D could derive from TRBD1 or TRBD2 (6 bases each). This clonotype was obtained from a woman aged 25 to 45 with Graves' ophthalmopathy. The CDR3 DNA reads TGTGCCAGCAGCTTCCTGGGGGGCTCCCTTTACAATGAGCAGTTCTTC. It translates to CASSFLGGSLYNEQFF.